One and the same sample provided the 10 T cell receptor beta chains below, sequenced in a study of CD8+CD57+ T cells in acquired aplastic anemia. CDR3 and TCR beta VDJ profiling relied on genomic DNA as the template. MiXCR, applied by TCRdb to the reads, yields one record per CDR3 protein. The table includes a few hundred thousand distinct CDR3 sequences, 55% to 70% detected once. Sequenced material: sorted CD4+, CD8+, or CD8+CD57+ T cells (not recorded which) from PBMCs. The receptors come from a human donor in good health, serving as a control.

This clonotype was detected only once. This chain connects TRBV12-3 or TRBV12-4 to TRBJ2-5, with 7 nucleotides matching TRBD1. V was clipped by 6 bases and J by 5 bases; unmatched bases: 9. The CDR3 length is 14 residues. The CDR3 DNA is TGTGCCAGCAGCCCAACAGGGGTTAGGGAGACCCAGTACTTC. Encoded protein: CASSPTGVRETQYF.

This clonotype was seen ten or more times. The chain is built from TRBV30 and TRBJ1-6; D gene ambiguous. Germline CDR1 reads GTSNPN; CDR2 reads SVGIG (reference sequence). V was cut by 0 bases and J by 5 bases, with 5 bases left in between. The CDR3 spans 13 residues. The CDR3 DNA follows: TGTGCCTGGAGTGTGGAGAATAATTCACCCCTCCACTTT. This codes for CAWSVENNSPLHF. Full variable domain (outside the CDR3, taken from reference TRBV30 and TRBJ1-6): SQTIHQWPATLVQPVGSPLSLECTVEGTSNPNLYWYRQAAGRGLQLLFYSVGIGQISSEVPQNLSASRPQDRQFILSSKKLLLSDSGFYLCAWSVENNSPLHFGNGTRLTVT.

Points on this clonotype: At one boundary the junction diverges from the germline segment, which might be a read error. The chain recombines TRBV2 with TRBJ2-2; TRBD2 agrees at 7 bases. The CDR3 has 16 amino acids. Per germline, CDR1 SNHLY and CDR2 FYNNEI. CDR3 sequence: CASRETLAKDTQELFF. As DNA, the CDR3 is TGTGCCAGCAGGGAAACACTAGCGAAGGACACCCAGGAGCTCTTTTTT.

This clonotype was detected many times. This rearrangement joins TRBV6-6 to TRBJ1-2; the D is unclear. Trimming left V 4 bases short and J 3 bases short, with 9 bases between. CDR1 is MNHNY and CDR2 is SVGAGI in the germline V gene (reference sequence). This CDR3 region has 13 residues. For the CDR3, the DNA is TGTGCCAGCAGTTCCACGAGGGACTATGGCTACACCTTC. Protein sequence: CASSSTRDYGYTF.

This clonotype was recorded many times. A read error may account for a junction end that differs from germline. The chain has TRBV20-1 and TRBJ2-1; weak D call: TRBD1 (5 bases). The CDR3 spans 15 residues. Germline CDR1 is DFQATT and CDR2 is SNEGSKA (reference sequence). CDR3 protein: CSARDRGRAYNEQFF. CDR3 DNA sequence: TGCAGTGCTAGAGATCGTGGCAGGGCCTATAATGAGCAGTTCTTC.

The V call is TRBV10-3, the J call TRBJ2-5, with D perhaps matching TRBD2 (5 bases). Looked up from germline, CDR1 is ENHRY and CDR2 is SYGVKD. This CDR3 comprises 10 residues. Between the trimmed V and J ends, which lost 10 bases and 11 bases, there was a span of 14 bases. DNA for the CDR3: TGTGCCACCACCCGAACGGGGCAGTACTTC. Its protein product is CATTRTGQYF.

This clonotype has a count of ten or more. The chain uses TRBV30 and TRBJ2-5, with 7 positions matching TRBD1. The CDR3 totals 13 residues. The J segment lost 2 bases and the V segment lost 2 bases, leaving 2 bases of the junction unmatched. CDR1 and CDR2 from the germline V gene are GTSNPN and SVGIG (reference sequence). The DNA for the CDR3 is TGTGCCTGGAGTCGACAGGGACAAGAGACCCAGTACTTC. Translation: CAWSRQGQETQYF.

Comments on this clonotype: A much larger clone lies a single base off, so this may be a read error. The J gene is TRBJ1-1, the V gene TRBV6-2 or TRBV6-3, with D possibly TRBD1 on 5 matching bases. Deletions cut 6 bases from V and 3 bases from J, with 14 bases between. The CDR3 contains 14 residues. Germline V gives CDR1 MNHEY, CDR2 SVGEGT. CDR3 sequence reads: CASRWGLGDTEAFF. The CDR3 DNA follows: TGTGCCAGCAGGTGGGGACTCGGGGACACTGAAGCTTTCTTT.

The V call is TRBV20-1, the J call TRBJ1-1; 7 bases are shared with TRBD1. The length of the CDR3 is 12 residues. Germline-derived CDR1 and CDR2 are DFQATT and SNEGSKA (reference sequence). As DNA, the CDR3 is TGCAGCTCAGGGGGTATGGTCTCTGAAGCTTTCTTT. Protein sequence: CSSGGMVSEAFF.

A few counts support this clonotype. The rearrangement uses TRBV7-2 and TRBJ2-7, with D possibly matching TRBD1 (5 bases). CDR3 length: 13 amino acids. The germline CDR1 and CDR2 sequences are SGHTA and FQGNSA. The V and J ends lost 6 bases and 7 bases respectively, with 16 bases between them. CDR3 in DNA: TGTGCCAGCAGTCGCAGGGTTCAAAATGAGCAGTACTTC. Translation gives CASSRRVQNEQYF.